The clone carrying this TCR beta chain was picked up one time. These data originate in a study of blood T cell repertoires in COVID-19. Across the whole study: There were acute and convalescent COVID-19 samples, and they came from the United States, Italy and Spain.

TCRdb keeps only in-frame clones here, not all; method: immunoSEQ multiplex PCR. The table includes over 150,000 clones, about 83% detected once. The CDR3 has 16 residues. V lost 3 bases and J lost 4; bases outside the gene matches: 7. Germline-derived CDR1 and CDR2 are MNHEY and SVGEGT. The chain links TRBV6-2 or TRBV6-3 to TRBJ2-2; 8 nucleotides agree with TRBD2. This receptor was obtained from a woman of 80 years or more with acute or convalescent COVID-19. The sequenced sample consisted of peripheral blood. The CDR3 nucleotides read TGTGCCAGCAGTTATTCCCGGGGGGGCGGCACCGGGGAGCTGTTTTTT. This codes for CASSYSRGGGTGELFF.